Each of the 26 T cell receptor beta chains below was sequenced from the same sample in a study of cytomegalovirus exposure and HLA in healthy donors. A multiplex PCR was run with 60 Vbeta primers and 13 Jbeta primers. Clones were read by immunoSEQ multiplex PCR, and TCRdb kept only the in-frame ones, dropping some. The table shows 90,000 to 150,000 clones, with over 75% occurring only once. The sequencing input was PBMCs. The receptors here all came from a woman under 30 in good health and CMV-seronegative.

The rearrangement joins TRBV7-2 to TRBJ1-2, with 8 bases lining up with TRBD1. The CDR3 runs to 14 residues. CDR1 is SGHTA and CDR2 is FQGNSA in the germline V gene. The V and J ends lost 4 bases and 8 bases, in that order; junction bases with no gene match: 9. In DNA form, the CDR3 reads TGTGCCAGCAGCTCCCAGGGGGCGCGTGGCGGCTACACCTTC. This gives the protein CASSSQGARGGYTF. Full variable domain (outside the CDR3, taken from reference TRBV7-2 and TRBJ1-2): GAGVSQSPSNKVTEKGKDVELRCDPISGHTALYWYRQSLGQGLEFLIYFQGNSAPDKSGLPSDRFSAERTGGSVSTLTIQRTQQEDSAVYLCASSSQGARGGYTFGSGTRLTVV.

The chain has TRBV5-8 and TRBJ1-4; D call uncertain. The germline gives CDR1 SGHTS, CDR2 YDEGEE. Trimming cost V 4 bases and J 8 bases, with 24 bases left between them. The CDR3 has 17 residues. The CDR3 DNA reads TGTGCCAGCAGCCCTGACCGTTCGCGGGGTGGAGGCGAAAAACTGTTTTTT. As protein: CASSPDRSRGGGEKLFF.

The chain couples TRBV10-3 to TRBJ2-5; D is possibly TRBD1 (6 bases). The better agreement between TRBJ2-7 and the DNA end casts doubt on the J call. This CDR3 is built from 13 residues. In germline, CDR1 is ENHRY, CDR2 SYGVKD. DNA for the CDR3: TGTGCCATCAGTGAGTCGGACAGCTACGAGCAGTACTTC. Protein sequence: CAISESDSYEQYF.

V is TRBV30 and J is TRBJ2-7, with a possible D match to TRBD1 (6 bases). Germline V gene sequence: CDR1 GTSNPN, CDR2 SVGIG (reference sequence). This CDR3 is 11 amino acids long. The CDR3 DNA follows: TGTGCTTATGGGACACTCTACGAGCAGTACTTC. It translates to CAYGTLYEQYF.

The chain joins TRBV4-3 to TRBJ1-2; maybe TRBD1 (5 bases). The germline gives CDR1 LGHNA, CDR2 YSLEER. With 2 bases removed from V and 3 bases from J, the gap between germline ends came to 13 bases. The CDR3 is 15 amino acids. CDR3: CASSQTWGGDYGYTF. The CDR3 DNA sequence: TGCGCCAGCAGCCAAACCTGGGGGGGGGACTATGGCTACACCTTC.

V and J are TRBV7-3 and TRBJ2-2; 13 nucleotides line up with TRBD2. Per germline, CDR1 SGHTA and CDR2 FQGTGA. Unmatched junction bases numbered 1, after V lost 0 bases and J lost 6 bases. The CDR3 covers 16 residues. CDR3 residues: CASSLTTSGGAGELFF. The DNA for the CDR3 is TGTGCCAGCAGCTTAACTACTAGCGGGGGGGCCGGGGAGCTGTTTTTT.

This clone was observed a few times. This chain links TRBV7-2 with TRBJ1-5; tentative D call: TRBD1 (6 bases). V was shortened by 4 bases and J by 7 bases, with 14 bases between the two germline ends. The CDR3 loop spans 14 amino acids. The germline gives CDR1 SGHTA, CDR2 FQGNSA. In DNA, the CDR3 is TGTGCCAGCAGCTCACAGGGTGTGGACCAGCCCCAGCATTTT. Encoded protein: CASSSQGVDQPQHF.

This rearrangement joins TRBV6-1 to TRBJ1-6; 7 nucleotides line up with TRBD1. CDR1 is MNHNS and CDR2 is SASEGT in the germline V gene. V dropped 6 bases and J dropped 7; count of bases not matched to a gene: 18. The CDR3 consists of 18 residues. The CDR3 bases are TGTGCCAGCAGCGAACCCGCCTTAAGACAGGGCCACAATTCACCCCTCCACTTT. This translates into CASSEPALRQGHNSPLHF.

V and J are TRBV10-3 and TRBJ2-3, with TRBD2 identical over 11 bases. The CDR3 loop spans 16 amino acids. Germline lookup yields CDR1 ENHRY and CDR2 SYGVKD. J lost 4 bases, V lost 2 bases, and 5 bases had no gene match. The CDR3 sequence: CAISEGLAGRADTQYF. In DNA, the CDR3 is TGTGCCATCAGTGAGGGACTAGCGGGCCGGGCAGATACGCAGTATTTT.

This chain connects TRBV7-8 to TRBJ1-2; 7 nucleotides line up with TRBD1. CDR1 and CDR2 from the germline V gene are SGHVS and FQNEAQ. This CDR3 is 12 amino acids long. J gave up 12 bases and V 9 bases, and 13 bases lay outside the gene matches. DNA of the CDR3: TGTGCCAGTTCGCCGGGACAGCTTTTCGACACCTTC. Translating gives CASSPGQLFDTF.

The CDR3 spells CASSIFGLTSRMNTEAFF. The DNA for the CDR3 is TGTGCCAGTAGTATCTTTGGACTCACTTCTCGTATGAACACTGAAGCTTTCTTT. The rearrangement links TRBV19 to TRBJ1-1; D ambiguous. The V gene's germline CDR1 is LNHDA and CDR2 SQIVND (reference sequence). The V end lost 3 bases, the J end lost 0 bases, and 20 bases lay between the germline ends. CDR3 length: 18 residues.

The V and J genes are TRBV9 and TRBJ2-1; unclear D gene. V lost 4 bases and J lost 7, with 6 bases in between. This CDR3 has 11 amino acids. The germline gives CDR1 SGDLS, CDR2 YYNGEE. The CDR3, as DNA: TGTGCCAGCAGCCTTACAAATGAGCAGTTCTTC. Residues: CASSLTNEQFF. The whole variable domain, remainder taken from reference TRBV9 and TRBJ2-1, is DSGVTQTPKHLITATGQRVTLRCSPRSGDLSVYWYQQSLDQGLQFLIQYYNGEERAKGNILERFSAQQFPDLHSELNLSSLELGDSALYFCASSLTNEQFFGPGTRLTVL.

This rearrangement joins TRBV10-1 to TRBJ2-7; TRBD2 matches at 7 bases. The CDR3 runs 15 residues. V trimming: 3 bases; J trimming: 3 bases; junction bases outside the gene matches: 8. CDR1 is WNHNN, CDR2 SYGVQD, per germline (reference sequence). CDR3 loop: CASSDPASGFYEQYF. The CDR3 region has the DNA TGCGCCAGCAGTGATCCGGCTAGCGGCTTCTACGAGCAGTACTTC.

In DNA, the CDR3 is TGTGCCAGCAGTTTGCGTGCAACTAATGAAAAACTGTTTTTT. Protein product: CASSLRATNEKLFF. The chain combines TRBV28 with TRBJ1-4; the D is unclear. The V end was cut by 3 bases, the J end by 0 bases, with 5 bases between. The CDR3 has 14 residues. Germline values: CDR1 MDHEN, CDR2 SYDVKM.

The V gene is TRBV19, the J gene TRBJ1-1; 8 bases line up with TRBD1. J gave up 6 bases and V 7 bases, and 7 bases lay outside the gene matches. Germline V lookup: CDR1 LNHDA, CDR2 SQIVND (reference sequence). This CDR3 is 13 amino acids long. The CDR3 nucleotides are TGTGCCAGTACCGAACAGGGGGGCCCTGAAGCTTTCTTT. This translates into CASTEQGGPEAFF.

V usage is TRBV9 and J usage is TRBJ1-2; 7 bases agree with TRBD1. J was trimmed by 2 bases and V by 3 bases; bases with no gene match: 7. Germline CDR1 and CDR2: SGDLS and YYNGEE. This CDR3 comprises 15 residues. CDR3 region: CASSARTGSNYGYTF. The CDR3 DNA sequence: TGTGCCAGCAGCGCCCGGACAGGATCCAACTATGGCTACACCTTC. Full variable domain (missing parts from reference TRBV9 and TRBJ1-2): DSGVTQTPKHLITATGQRVTLRCSPRSGDLSVYWYQQSLDQGLQFLIQYYNGEERAKGNILERFSAQQFPDLHSELNLSSLELGDSALYFCASSARTGSNYGYTFGSGTRLTVV.

V is TRBV6-5 and J is TRBJ1-1; weak D call: TRBD1 (6 bases). With 2 bases removed from V and 5 bases from J, the gap between germline ends came to 15 bases. From germline, CDR1 is MNHEY and CDR2 SVGAGI. The CDR3 sequence is 15 residues long. The CDR3 loop reads CASSYLGGGDTEAFF. The CDR3 coding sequence is TGTGCCAGCAGTTACCTCGGAGGGGGGGATACTGAAGCTTTCTTT.

V and J are TRBV2 and TRBJ2-5, with 10 nucleotides matching TRBD1. The better agreement between TRBJ2-7 and the DNA end casts doubt on the J call. The CDR3 sequence is 15 residues long. Per germline, CDR1 SNHLY and CDR2 FYNNEI. The CDR3 loop is CASNRGGDRGSEQYF. DNA of the CDR3: TGTGCCAGCAACCGAGGGGGGGACAGGGGAAGCGAGCAGTACTTC.

J is TRBJ2-1 and V is TRBV4-1; tentatively, D is TRBD2 (5 bases). Germline lookup yields CDR1 MGHRA and CDR2 YSYEKL. The length of the CDR3 is 13 residues. The V gene lost 0 bases and the J gene lost 9 bases, with 9 bases spanning the gap. This CDR3 is CASSQDNRGEQFF. The CDR3 bases are TGCGCCAGCAGCCAAGATAATCGGGGTGAGCAGTTCTTC.

V usage is TRBV10-3 and J usage is TRBJ2-3, with TRBD1 matching 7 bases. The trim removed 4 bases at V and 4 bases at J, leaving 2 bases unmatched. The CDR3 has 13 amino acids. Germline assignment: CDR1 ENHRY and CDR2 SYGVKD. The CDR3 region is CAISGQGPDTQYF. The CDR3, as DNA: TGTGCCATCAGTGGACAGGGACCAGATACGCAGTATTTT.

This clone has just a few counts. The chain combines TRBV25-1 with TRBJ1-4; 7 bases map to TRBD1. The CDR3 consists of 15 residues. J was trimmed by 8 bases and V by 6 bases; bases with no gene match: 12. Germline assignment: CDR1 MGHDK and CDR2 SYGVNS. The CDR3 bases are TGTGCCAGCAGCCTAAACAGGGGCCAAGTGGAAAAACTGTTTTTT. This translates into CASSLNRGQVEKLFF.

This rearrangement joins TRBV7-2 to TRBJ1-4; 7 bases fit TRBD1. Trimming removed 5 bases from V and 5 bases from J; junction bases left unmatched: 8. The CDR3 length is 15 residues. Germline V gene data show CDR1 as SGHTA and CDR2 as FQGNSA. CDR3 loop: CASSPHRGLNEKLFF. The CDR3 region has the DNA TGTGCCAGCAGCCCACACAGGGGATTAAATGAAAAACTGTTTTTT. Drawing the rest from reference TRBV7-2 and TRBJ1-4, the complete variable domain is GAGVSQSPSNKVTEKGKDVELRCDPISGHTALYWYRQSLGQGLEFLIYFQGNSAPDKSGLPSDRFSAERTGGSVSTLTIQRTQQEDSAVYLCASSPHRGLNEKLFFGSGTQLSVL.

This chain links TRBV27 with TRBJ2-1; TRBD2 aligns across 10 bases. V lost 4 bases and J lost 1; bases outside the gene matches: 1. This CDR3 spans 15 amino acids. Germline V lookup: CDR1 MNHEY, CDR2 SMNVEV (reference sequence). CDR3 protein: CASSSGLASYNEQFF. CDR3 bases: TGTGCCAGCAGTTCGGGACTAGCGTCCTACAATGAGCAGTTCTTC.

The chain is built from TRBV18 and TRBJ1-1; 11 bases align to TRBD1. Per germline, CDR1 KGHSH and CDR2 LQKENI. V trimming: 4 bases; J trimming: 6 bases; junction bases outside the gene matches: 10. This CDR3 spans 16 amino acids. The DNA for the CDR3 is TGTGCCAGCTCACTTCAACCGGGACAGGGGGTATCTGAAGCTTTCTTT. Protein product: CASSLQPGQGVSEAFF. Looking up the rest from reference TRBV18 and TRBJ1-1 gives the full variable domain: NAGVMQNPRHLVRRRGQEARLRCSPMKGHSHVYWYRQLPEEGLKFMVYLQKENIIDESGMPKERFSAEFPKEGPSILRIQQVVRGDSAAYFCASSLQPGQGVSEAFFGQGTRLTVV.

This chain uses TRBV7-2 with TRBJ2-1; a weak D match, TRBD1 (6 bases). Trimming cost V 6 bases and J 7 bases, with 10 bases left between them. The CDR3 consists of 12 residues. In germline, CDR1 is SGHTA, CDR2 FQGNSA. This CDR3 reads CASRDRSNEQFF. CDR3 sequence (DNA): TGTGCCAGCAGGGACAGATCGAATGAGCAGTTCTTC.

Only one count was recorded for this clone. The J gene is TRBJ2-7, the V gene TRBV2; D gene unclear. The CDR3 consists of 12 residues. Trimming cost V 7 bases and J 1 base, with 8 bases left between them. Germline V CDR1 and CDR2: SNHLY, FYNNEI. CDR3 sequence reads: CASIDGSYEQYF. In DNA form, the CDR3 reads TGTGCCAGCATTGACGGGTCCTACGAGCAGTACTTC.